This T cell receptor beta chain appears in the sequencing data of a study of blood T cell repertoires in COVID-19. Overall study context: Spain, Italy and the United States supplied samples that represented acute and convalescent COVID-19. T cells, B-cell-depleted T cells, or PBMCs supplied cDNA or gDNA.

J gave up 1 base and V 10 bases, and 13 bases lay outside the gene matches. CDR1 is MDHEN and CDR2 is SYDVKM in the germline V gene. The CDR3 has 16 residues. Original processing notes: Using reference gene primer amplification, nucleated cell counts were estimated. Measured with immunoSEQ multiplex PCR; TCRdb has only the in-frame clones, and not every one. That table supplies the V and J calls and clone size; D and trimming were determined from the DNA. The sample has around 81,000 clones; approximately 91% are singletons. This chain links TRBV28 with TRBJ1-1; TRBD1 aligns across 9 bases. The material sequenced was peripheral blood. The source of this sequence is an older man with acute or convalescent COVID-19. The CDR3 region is CATQGDRARPNTEAFF. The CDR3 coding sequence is TGTGCCACCCAAGGGGACAGGGCAAGGCCGAACACTGAAGCTTTCTTT.